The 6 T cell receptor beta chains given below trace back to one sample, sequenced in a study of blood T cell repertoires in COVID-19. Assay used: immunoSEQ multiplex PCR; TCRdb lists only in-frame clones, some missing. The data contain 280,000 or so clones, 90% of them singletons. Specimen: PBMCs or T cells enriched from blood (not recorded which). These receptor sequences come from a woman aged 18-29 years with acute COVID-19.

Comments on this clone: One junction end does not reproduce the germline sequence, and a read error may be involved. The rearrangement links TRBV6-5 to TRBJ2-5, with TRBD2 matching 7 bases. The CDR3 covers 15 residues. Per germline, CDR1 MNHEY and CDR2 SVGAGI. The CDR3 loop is CASSYSGLDQGTQYF. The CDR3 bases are TGTGCCAGCAGTTACTCAGGACTAGACCAAGGGACCCAGTACTTC.

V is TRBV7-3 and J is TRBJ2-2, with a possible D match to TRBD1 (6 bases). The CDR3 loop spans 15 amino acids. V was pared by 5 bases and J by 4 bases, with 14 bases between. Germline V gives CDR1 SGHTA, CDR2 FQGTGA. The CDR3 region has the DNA TGTGCCAGCAGCGTTAAACAGGGTGGCACCGGGGAGCTGTTTTTT. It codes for CASSVKQGGTGELFF.

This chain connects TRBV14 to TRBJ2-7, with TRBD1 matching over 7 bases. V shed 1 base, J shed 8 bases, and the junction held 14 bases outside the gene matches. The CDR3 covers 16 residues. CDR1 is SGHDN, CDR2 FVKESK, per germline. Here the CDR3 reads CASSQVRQGPALKQYF. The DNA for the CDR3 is TGTGCCAGCAGCCAAGTGAGACAGGGACCCGCCCTTAAGCAGTACTTC.

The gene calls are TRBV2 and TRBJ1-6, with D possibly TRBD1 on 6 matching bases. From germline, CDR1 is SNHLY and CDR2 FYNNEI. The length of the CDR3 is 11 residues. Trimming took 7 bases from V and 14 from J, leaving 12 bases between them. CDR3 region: CASIIDRTLHF. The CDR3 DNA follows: TGTGCCAGCATAATTGACAGGACCCTCCACTTT.

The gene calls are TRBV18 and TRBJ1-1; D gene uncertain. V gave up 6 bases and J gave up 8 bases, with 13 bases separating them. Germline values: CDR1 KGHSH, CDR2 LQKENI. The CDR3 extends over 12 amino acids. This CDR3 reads CASSPYSPEAFF. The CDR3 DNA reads TGTGCCAGCTCGCCCTACAGCCCGGAAGCTTTCTTT.

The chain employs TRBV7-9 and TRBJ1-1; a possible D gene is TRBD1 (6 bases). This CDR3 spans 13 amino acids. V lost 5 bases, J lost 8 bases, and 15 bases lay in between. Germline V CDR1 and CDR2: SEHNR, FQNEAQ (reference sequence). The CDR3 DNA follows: TGTGCCAGCAGCCAAAATCCAGGGGAAGAAGCTTTCTTT. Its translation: CASSQNPGEEAFF.